This is a list of T cell receptor beta chains from one sample in a study of blood T cell repertoires in COVID-19. Clones were read by immunoSEQ multiplex PCR, and TCRdb kept only the in-frame ones, dropping some. The sample lists 450,000 or so clones, approximately 90% occurring once. Sequenced: peripheral blood. These receptors were taken from a woman aged 40-49 years with COVID-19, enrolled during active disease. Both conserved end residues are part of each CDR3. The D gene is left open where the match is weak. Size is stated for part of the rows, as once, few or many counts, or as a class when the clone is expanded.

j_call d_call clone_size v_call cdr3_nt cdr3_aa
TRBJ2-5 . . TRBV28 TGTGCCAGCAGTTTCTGGCAGGGTGGGAAAGAGACCCAGTACTTC CASSFWQGGKETQYF
TRBJ1-2 . . TRBV5-4 TGTGCCAGCAGCTTGGCGGGGGGTAACTATGGCTACACCTTC CASSLAGGNYGYTF
TRBJ2-7 . . TRBV19 TGTGCCACCATTCATCCCCCAGGGAACGAGCAGTACTTC CATIHPPGNEQYF
TRBJ2-7 . . TRBV7-9 TGTGCCAGCAGCTTAATCGGGGCCCAGGGGGAGCAGTACTTC CASSLIGAQGEQYF
TRBJ1-2 . . TRBV7-2 TGTGCCAGCAGCTTAGTTAGCGGACCCCGGGGCTACACCTTC CASSLVSGPRGYTF
TRBJ2-2 . once TRBV30 TGTGCCTGGAGTGTACTTTCCGGGGAGCTGTTTTTT CAWSVLSGELFF
TRBJ2-5 . . TRBV10-3 TGTGCCTCCCGGGGTGCTGGGGACAACCAAGAGACCCAGTACTTC CASRGAGDNQETQYF
TRBJ2-4 TRBD1 few TRBV11-1 TGTGCCAGCAGCCCGCGACAGGGGGCCAAAAACATTCAGTACTTC CASSPRQGAKNIQYF
TRBJ2-5 TRBD2 . TRBV6-2/TRBV6-3 TGTGCCAGCAGTGGACTAGCGGGAGGATTCCAAGAGACCCAGTACTTC CASSGLAGGFQETQYF
TRBJ1-4 . . TRBV2 TGTGCCGGGTCAGGACAGCTTTTGGCTAATGAAAAACTGTTTTTT CAGSGQLLANEKLFF
TRBJ1-5 . . TRBV19 TGTGCCAGTAGTGTCCAGACTGTGCCTAATCAGCCCCAGCATTTT CASSVQTVPNQPQHF
TRBJ2-7 TRBD2 . TRBV9 TGTGCCAGCAGCCCTCGGACTAGCGGCGAGCAGTACTTC CASSPRTSGEQYF
TRBJ1-2 TRBD1 . TRBV5-1 TGCGCCAGCAGCCTCACAGGGGAGGTCTATGGCTACACCTTC CASSLTGEVYGYTF
TRBJ1-2 . . TRBV6-6 TGTGCCAGCAGCCGGGACACAAATAACTATGGCTACACCTTC CASSRDTNNYGYTF
TRBJ2-6 TRBD1 . TRBV7-3 TGTGCCAGCAGCCCCATGAGACGACAGGGAAACGCTTCTGGGGCCAACGTCCTGACTTTC CASSPMRRQGNASGANVLTF
TRBJ1-2 TRBD1 . TRBV18 TGTGCCAGCTCACCACCGGACAGGGAACCCTATGGCTACACCTTC CASSPPDREPYGYTF
TRBJ1-5 . . TRBV6-1 TGTGCCAGCAGTGCCCGAGAGGGGGTGGGGGATCAGCCCCAGCATTTT CASSAREGVGDQPQHF
TRBJ1-3 TRBD1 . TRBV15 TGTGCCACCAGCAGAGACAGGGGGCAGGGAAACACCATATATTTT CATSRDRGQGNTIYF
TRBJ1-2 TRBD1 . TRBV24-1 TGTGCCACCAGTAATCAGGGGGTTACCTATGGCTACACCTTC CATSNQGVTYGYTF
TRBJ2-1 TRBD2 . TRBV9 TGTGCCAGCAGCGAAGCCGTACTAGCGGGACCATACAATGAGCAGTTCTTC CASSEAVLAGPYNEQFF
TRBJ1-2 TRBD1 . TRBV7-9 TGTGCCAGCAGCTCAACTTTCCAGGACAGGGCCTCTAACTATGGCTACACCTTC CASSSTFQDRASNYGYTF
TRBJ1-2 . . TRBV19 TGTGCCAGTAGTCTAGTGGGCAGATCCTATGGCTACACCTTC CASSLVGRSYGYTF
TRBJ2-7 . . TRBV14 TGTGCCAGCAGCCGAGAGACCCAGGCAGGCGAGCAGTACTTC CASSRETQAGEQYF
TRBJ1-5 TRBD1 once TRBV24-1 TGTGCCACCAGTGATAGGGACAGGGAGTCCATTGGCAATCAGCCCCAGCATTTT CATSDRDRESIGNQPQHF
TRBJ2-1 TRBD2 . TRBV6-2/TRBV6-3 TGTGCCAGCAGTTACTCTGCTAGCGGGAATGAGCAGTTCTTC CASSYSASGNEQFF
TRBJ1-5 . . TRBV7-9 TGTGCCAGCAGCTTTAACAGGGATCAGCCCCAGCATTTT CASSFNRDQPQHF
TRBJ2-7 TRBD1 . TRBV7-8 TGTGCCAGCGACAGGGGGTCATCCTCCTACGAGCAGTACTTC CASDRGSSSYEQYF
TRBJ1-4 . . TRBV6-6 TGTGCCAGCAGAACGGACAGCGGGAGTGAAAAACTGTTTTTT CASRTDSGSEKLFF
TRBJ1-1 . . TRBV30 TGTGCCTGCAGGAGGGAAAGGCTCACTGAAGCTTTCTTT CACRRERLTEAFF
TRBJ2-7 . . TRBV11-1 TGTGCCAGCAGTAGGTCAAAAGGGGACTACGAGCAGTACTTC CASSRSKGDYEQYF
TRBJ2-7 . . TRBV14 TGTGCCAGCAGCCAATTGGGGCCAGGAGCCTACGAGCAGTACTTC CASSQLGPGAYEQYF
TRBJ1-1 TRBD1 . TRBV7-9 TGTGCCAGCAGCAGCGACAGGGGGCGCCGGGCTGAAGCTTTCTTT CASSSDRGRRAEAFF
TRBJ1-3 . few TRBV10-2 TGCGCCAGCGCCGACATCCACTCTGGAAACACCATATATTTT CASADIHSGNTIYF
TRBJ2-1 TRBD2 . TRBV5-8 TGTGCCAGCAGCGGCGGGAGGGCCTACAATGAGCAGTTCTTC CASSGGRAYNEQFF
TRBJ1-1 TRBD1 . TRBV5-1 TGCGCCAGCAGGTCCGACAGGGGGCAAACTGAAGCTTTCTTT CASRSDRGQTEAFF
TRBJ2-1 TRBD1 . TRBV6-2/TRBV6-3 TGTGCCAGCAGTTACACCCGGGGACAGGGGGCCTACAATGAGCAGTTCTTC CASSYTRGQGAYNEQFF
TRBJ1-1 . . TRBV6-2/TRBV6-3 TGTGCCAGCAGTTACCCAGGAGGGCCTGAAGCTTTCTTT CASSYPGGPEAFF
TRBJ1-1 TRBD1 . TRBV7-9 TGTGCCAGCAGCTTACCTACCAGGGGACAGGGGGAAGGCACTGAAGCTTTCTTT CASSLPTRGQGEGTEAFF
TRBJ1-6 . once TRBV6-5 TGTGCCAGCACCCTAGGGGAGGGATATAATTCACCCCTCCACTTT CASTLGEGYNSPLHF
TRBJ1-2 TRBD1 . TRBV7-3 TGTGCCAGCAGCTATGGGACAGACAACTATGGCTACACCTTC CASSYGTDNYGYTF
TRBJ1-2 TRBD1 . TRBV3-1/TRBV3-2 TGTGCCAGCAGCCAAGAGTATAGGGGGCGCGATGGCTACACCTTC CASSQEYRGRDGYTF
TRBJ1-3 . . TRBV18 TGTGCCAGCTCTCCAGACCCGATTACTAAATATTTT CASSPDPITKYF
TRBJ1-5 . . TRBV7-2 TGTGCCAGCAGTTCCGGGGGTTTCAATCAGCCCCAGCATTTT CASSSGGFNQPQHF
TRBJ2-3 . . TRBV6-5 TGTGCCAGCAGTCCTACCACAGATACGCAGTATTTT CASSPTTDTQYF
TRBJ1-5 TRBD1 . TRBV7-6 TGTGCCAGCAGCCCTATAGGGGGCGATCAGCCCCAGCATTTT CASSPIGGDQPQHF
TRBJ1-4 . . TRBV7-2 TGTGCCAGCAGCTTCAGAGGGGAAAAACTGTTTTTT CASSFRGEKLFF
TRBJ1-5 . few TRBV19 TGTGCCAGTAGTATGCTAAGAGAAATACATTTT CASSMLREIHF
TRBJ1-4 TRBD1 . TRBV9 TGTGCCAGCAGCCAACGACAGGGGGTGGGTGAAAAACTGTTTTTT CASSQRQGVGEKLFF
TRBJ1-5 TRBD1 . TRBV5-6 TGTGCCAGCAGCTACGGACAGGGGAATCAGCCCCAGCATTTT CASSYGQGNQPQHF
TRBJ2-1 . . TRBV7-2 TGTGCCAGCAGCTTAACGGATGAGCAGTTCTTC CASSLTDEQFF
TRBJ1-1 . . TRBV9 TGTGCCAGCTCCCAGACAGATATGAACACTGAAGCTTTCTTT CASSQTDMNTEAFF